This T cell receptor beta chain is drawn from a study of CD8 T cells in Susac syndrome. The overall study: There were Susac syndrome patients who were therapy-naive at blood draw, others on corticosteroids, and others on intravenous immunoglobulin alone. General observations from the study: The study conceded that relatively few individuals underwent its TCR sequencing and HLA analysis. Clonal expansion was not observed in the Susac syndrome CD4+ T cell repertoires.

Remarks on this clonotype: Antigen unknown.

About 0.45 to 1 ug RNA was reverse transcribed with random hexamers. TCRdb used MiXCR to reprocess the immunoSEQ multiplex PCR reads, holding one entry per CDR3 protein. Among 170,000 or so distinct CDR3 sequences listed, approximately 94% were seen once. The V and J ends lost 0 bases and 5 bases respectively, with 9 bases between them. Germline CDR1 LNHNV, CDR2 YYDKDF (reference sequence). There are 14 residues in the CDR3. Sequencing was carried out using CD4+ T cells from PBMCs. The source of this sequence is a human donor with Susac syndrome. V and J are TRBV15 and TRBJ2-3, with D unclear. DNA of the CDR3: TGTGCCACCAGCAGAGATAGAAGGGTAGATACGCAGTATTTT. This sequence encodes CATSRDRRVDTQYF.